Below, 27 T cell receptor beta chains from the same sample are listed, as sequenced in a study of T-cell reconstitution after alpha-beta-depleted transplantation in children. Using unique molecular identifiers, the investigators prepared the TCRbeta library. TCRdb re-analysed the PCR reads in MiXCR, keeping a single row per CDR3 protein. Found here are 640,000 or so distinct CDR3 sequences, around a sixth of them singletons; the top ten hold approximately 1%. Sequences were derived from PBMCs from the stem cell graft donor, sampled from the stem cell graft. These receptors were obtained from a human donor who donated a stem cell graft to a child with acute myeloid leukemia.

This clonotype was found many times. The chain is built from TRBV20-1 and TRBJ2-1; D possibly corresponds to TRBD2 (6 bases). V dropped 2 bases and J dropped 6 bases, with 17 bases sitting between them. Germline V lookup: CDR1 DFQATT, CDR2 SNEGSKA (reference sequence). This CDR3 has 15 residues. The CDR3 bases are TGCAGTGCTAGAAATGGCGGGGCAAATGCCAATGAGCAGTTCTTC. It yields the protein CSARNGGANANEQFF.

This clonotype was picked up many times. The chain has TRBV5-1 and TRBJ2-1, with unresolved D. With 0 bases removed from V and 7 bases from J, the gap between germline ends came to 11 bases. The CDR3 has 14 residues. Germline V gene sequence: CDR1 SGHRS, CDR2 YFSETQ. The CDR3 DNA is TGCGCCAGCAGCTTGGTCGCCGGGCGGAATGAGCAGTTCTTC. This gives the protein CASSLVAGRNEQFF.

The sample holds many counts of this clonotype. This chain connects TRBV30 to TRBJ2-7; 8 bases align to TRBD1. Germline trimming cut 0 bases from V and 0 bases from J; bases unmatched to any gene: 4. This CDR3 is built from 15 residues. Germline assignment: CDR1 GTSNPN and CDR2 SVGIG (reference sequence). Here the CDR3 reads CAWSVWTGISYEQYF. As DNA, the CDR3 is TGTGCCTGGAGTGTATGGACAGGGATCTCCTACGAGCAGTACTTC.

The gene calls are TRBV6-5 and TRBJ1-1; D is perhaps TRBD1 (6 bases). The CDR3 loop spans 15 amino acids. V lost 4 bases to trimming and J lost 8 bases, with 20 bases between them. The germline V gene has CDR1 MNHEY and CDR2 SVGAGI. The CDR3 reads CASSSGDREFGEAFF. In DNA form, the CDR3 reads TGTGCCAGCAGTTCAGGGGATCGTGAGTTTGGCGAAGCTTTCTTT.

This clonotype was observed once. The rearrangement joins TRBV12-3 or TRBV12-4 to TRBJ2-2; TRBD2 matches at 8 bases. This CDR3 is 17 amino acids long. Unmatched junction bases numbered 9, after V lost 6 bases and J lost 0 bases. For the CDR3, the DNA is TGTGCCAGCAGGAAAAAAGCGGGGGAGGCGAACACCGGGGAGCTGTTTTTT. Amino acid sequence: CASRKKAGEANTGELFF.

This clonotype was counted between two and nine times. The V call is TRBV15, the J call TRBJ2-2; D might be TRBD1 or TRBD2, each matching 5 bases. The V gene's germline CDR1 is LNHNV and CDR2 YYDKDF (reference sequence). The CDR3 covers 15 residues. Trimming stripped 0 bases from V and 5 bases from J, with 10 bases between. Here the CDR3 DNA reads TGTGCCACCAGCAGAGAGGGGGATGGAACCGGGGAGCTGTTTTTT. Protein product: CATSREGDGTGELFF.

In this sample, this clonotype turned up many times. CDR3 DNA sequence: TGCAGCGTTGCGGGGGAAGGCTACACCTTC. Its protein product is CSVAGEGYTF. The chain joins TRBV29-1 to TRBJ1-2; D perhaps matches TRBD1 (5 bases). Trimming cost V 4 bases and J 8 bases, with 8 bases left between them. This CDR3 has 10 residues. The germline gives CDR1 SQVTM, CDR2 ANQGSEA.

In this sample, this clonotype turned up many times. The chain recombines TRBV20-1 with TRBJ1-4; possible D gene TRBD1, 6 bases. The V gene lost 2 bases and the J gene lost 9 bases, with 19 bases spanning the gap. The CDR3 sequence is 15 residues long. Germline V lookup: CDR1 DFQATT, CDR2 SNEGSKA (reference sequence). CDR3 loop: CSARPQGQGRKKLFF. The CDR3 bases are TGCAGTGCTAGACCGCAGGGGCAGGGGAGGAAAAAACTGTTTTTT.

The chain has TRBV12-5 and TRBJ2-3, with unresolved D. Trimming took off 6 bases at V and 0 bases at J, with 10 bases between the two ends. CDR3 size: 14 residues. Germline lookup yields CDR1 LGHNT and CDR2 FRNRAP. This CDR3 is CASGFEDSTDTQYF. The CDR3, as DNA: TGTGCTAGTGGCTTCGAGGACAGCACAGATACGCAGTATTTT.

With respect to this clonotype: A read error may be the cause here, since a much bigger clone is one base away. This rearrangement joins TRBV27 to TRBJ2-3, with D uncertain. TRBJ1-5 explains the end of the DNA better; the J call may be wrong. From germline, CDR1 is MNHEY and CDR2 SMNVEV (reference sequence). This CDR3 spans 14 amino acids. CDR3 amino acids: CASRNLYSTDTQHF. CDR3 nucleotides: TGTGCCAGCAGAAATCTATATAGCACAGATACGCAGCATTTT.

The J gene is TRBJ1-4, the V gene TRBV7-2, with D possibly being TRBD1 (6 bases). Germline V lookup: CDR1 SGHTA, CDR2 FQGNSA. There are 14 residues in the CDR3. Deletions cut 6 bases from V and 5 bases from J, with 13 bases between. CDR3 amino acids: CASSPRGGNEKLFF. The CDR3 nucleotides are TGTGCCAGCAGTCCCCGGGGGGGCAATGAAAAACTGTTTTTT. Full variable domain (remainder filled in from reference TRBV7-2 and TRBJ1-4): GAGVSQSPSNKVTEKGKDVELRCDPISGHTALYWYRQSLGQGLEFLIYFQGNSAPDKSGLPSDRFSAERTGGSVSTLTIQRTQQEDSAVYLCASSPRGGNEKLFFGSGTQLSVL.

The sample holds many counts of this clonotype. This rearrangement joins TRBV7-2 to TRBJ2-1; TRBD2 might be the D (6 bases). This CDR3 contains 16 residues. Germline values: CDR1 SGHTA, CDR2 FQGNSA. The ends were cut back, 5 bases at V and 0 bases at J, with 14 bases in the middle. The chain's CDR3 is CASSLLAGSSYNEQFF. The CDR3 DNA reads TGTGCCAGCAGCCTTCTGGCGGGGAGCTCCTACAATGAGCAGTTCTTC. The whole variable domain, filled in from reference TRBV7-2 and TRBJ2-1, reads GAGVSQSPSNKVTEKGKDVELRCDPISGHTALYWYRQSLGQGLEFLIYFQGNSAPDKSGLPSDRFSAERTGGSVSTLTIQRTQQEDSAVYLCASSLLAGSSYNEQFFGPGTRLTVL.

In this sample, this clonotype turned up a few times. The chain uses TRBV6-5 and TRBJ2-7, with 8 positions matching TRBD1. The CDR3 runs 17 residues. The germline CDR1 and CDR2 sequences are MNHEY and SVGAGI. The V gene end was trimmed by 0 bases and the J gene end by 2 bases; junction bases not matched to a gene: 9. DNA of the CDR3: TGTGCCAGCAGTTACTCGAGTCTCGGACAGGGCGCCTACGAGCAGTACTTC. It yields the protein CASSYSSLGQGAYEQYF.

This clonotype was seen repeatedly, ten times or more. The rearrangement joins TRBV5-1 to TRBJ1-1; D is perhaps TRBD1 (5 bases). This CDR3 is 14 amino acids long. CDR1 and CDR2 from the germline V gene are SGHRS and YFSETQ. V lost 2 bases and J 1 base, leaving 9 bases between the germline ends. The CDR3 region is CASSLRQQNTEAFF. As DNA, the CDR3 is TGCGCCAGCAGCTTACGACAGCAGAACACTGAAGCTTTCTTT.

Only a few counts were recorded for this clonotype. V usage is TRBV6-1 and J usage is TRBJ2-7, with TRBD1 identical over 10 bases. CDR1 MNHNS and CDR2 SASEGT come from the germline V gene. The CDR3 length is 15 residues. The V segment lost 7 bases and the J segment 4 bases; nucleotides outside the gene matches: 10. In nucleotides, the CDR3 is TGTGCCAGCACCCGCCGGGGACAGGGGCGATACGAGCAGTACTTC. Translation gives CASTRRGQGRYEQYF.

This clonotype was recorded many times. The CDR3 sequence is CAISPAAYNEQFF. The CDR3 DNA reads TGTGCCATCAGCCCAGCGGCCTACAATGAGCAGTTCTTC. The chain employs TRBV10-3 and TRBJ2-1; D may be TRBD2 (5 bases). Trimming cost V 6 bases and J 2 bases, with 8 bases left between them. The V gene's germline CDR1 is ENHRY and CDR2 SYGVKD. This CDR3 is 13 amino acids long.

This clonotype was picked up many times. V gene TRBV7-9 combines with J gene TRBJ1-6, with D perhaps matching TRBD1 (5 bases). The germline CDR1 and CDR2 sequences are SEHNR and FQNEAQ (reference sequence). The V gene lost 1 base and the J gene lost 8 bases, with 12 bases spanning the gap. CDR3 length equals 15 residues. As DNA, the CDR3 is TGTGCCAGCAGCTTAGGCGACAGAGATCATTCACCCCTCCACTTT. Amino acids: CASSLGDRDHSPLHF.

This clonotype was detected ten times or more. V and J are TRBV15 and TRBJ1-1; D not resolved. Trimming left V 0 bases short and J 8 bases short, with 10 bases between. CDR1 LNHNV and CDR2 YYDKDF come from the germline V gene (reference sequence). The CDR3 length is 13 residues. CDR3 nucleotides: TGTGCCACCAGCAGAGATCGGGCAGAGGAAGCTTTCTTT. This translates into CATSRDRAEEAFF.

This clonotype appeared many times. CDR3 coding DNA: TGCAGTGCTAGAGATCTCGACAGGGTGGGTCAGCCCCAGCATTTT. This encodes CSARDLDRVGQPQHF. The V and J genes are TRBV20-1 and TRBJ1-5, with 7 bases matching TRBD1. Germline V CDR1 and CDR2: DFQATT, SNEGSKA (reference sequence). The trim removed 0 bases at V and 6 bases at J, leaving 8 bases unmatched. CDR3 length: 15 residues.

The sample holds many counts of this clonotype. This chain joins TRBV20-1 and TRBJ2-1; 11 bases line up with TRBD2. This CDR3 spans 17 amino acids. In germline, CDR1 is DFQATT, CDR2 SNEGSKA (reference sequence). Trimming removed 2 bases from V and 10 bases from J; junction bases left unmatched: 16. The CDR3 sequence: CSARSSSYSGGANEQFF. CDR3 coding DNA: TGCAGTGCTAGATCCTCCTCTTATAGCGGGGGGGCAAACGAGCAGTTCTTC.

The CDR3 DNA follows: TGTGCCAGCAAGGAGGCTAGAGATGAGCAGTTCTTC. This translates into CASKEARDEQFF. The chain uses TRBV7-9 and TRBJ2-1; D might be TRBD2 (5 bases). CDR1 is SEHNR, CDR2 FQNEAQ, per germline (reference sequence). The CDR3 has 12 amino acids. Between the trimmed V and J ends, which lost 7 bases and 8 bases, there was a span of 12 bases.

This clonotype was picked up a small number of times. The J gene is TRBJ2-1, the V gene TRBV6-5, with TRBD1 matching over 8 bases. Unmatched junction bases numbered 14, after V lost 4 bases and J lost 6 bases. From germline, CDR1 is MNHEY and CDR2 SVGAGI. This CDR3 region has 17 residues. CDR3 sequence: CASSSYGDRIYANEQFF. The CDR3, as DNA: TGTGCCAGCAGTTCCTACGGGGACAGGATCTATGCCAATGAGCAGTTCTTC.

This clonotype was detected only a few times. The rearrangement uses TRBV10-3 and TRBJ2-1; 9 bases agree with TRBD2. With 0 bases clipped from V and 9 bases from J, the junction kept 15 bases outside the gene matches. The germline gives CDR1 ENHRY, CDR2 SYGVKD. The CDR3 is made up of 18 amino acids. DNA for the CDR3: TGTGCCATCAGTGAGTCTAGCACCGGGACTAGCTCAGAAAGTGAGCAGTTCTTC. Translating it yields CAISESSTGTSSESEQFF.

This clonotype was picked up a small number of times. The genes are TRBV6-2 or TRBV6-3 and TRBJ1-5; D call uncertain. Germline V lookup: CDR1 MNHEY, CDR2 SVGEGT. V lost 5 bases and J 4 bases, leaving 18 bases between the germline ends. CDR3 size: 16 residues. The CDR3 nucleotides read TGTGCCAGCAGTCCCATTACCCCAATCCGAAATCAGCCCCAGCATTTT. It is translated as CASSPITPIRNQPQHF.

This clonotype came up many times. The rearrangement links TRBV20-1 to TRBJ2-7; no clear D gene. The V end was cut by 1 base, the J end by 1 base, with 11 bases between. This CDR3 region has 14 residues. Germline CDR1 is DFQATT and CDR2 is SNEGSKA (reference sequence). CDR3 loop: CSARAGSSSYEQYF. For the CDR3, the DNA is TGCAGTGCTAGAGCCGGGTCTAGTTCCTACGAGCAGTACTTC.

The chain employs TRBV2 and TRBJ1-2; D is uncertain. Germline assignment: CDR1 SNHLY and CDR2 FYNNEI. CDR3 length equals 11 residues. V was cut by 4 bases and J by 7 bases, with 7 bases left in between. CDR3 sequence: CASSAAAGYTF. CDR3 DNA: TGTGCCAGCAGTGCGGCAGCTGGCTACACCTTC.

This clonotype appeared many times. The rearrangement links TRBV12-3 or TRBV12-4 to TRBJ1-5; 10 nucleotides agree with TRBD1. J was trimmed by 4 bases and V by 8 bases; bases with no gene match: 2. This CDR3 is 13 amino acids long. CDR3 in DNA: TGTGCCAGCCGGGGACAGGGGAATCAGCCCCAGCATTTT. It translates to CASRGQGNQPQHF.